These 12 T cell receptor beta chains share one sample of origin, sequenced in a study of blood T cell repertoires in COVID-19. Repertoires were generated with immunoSEQ multiplex PCR, while TCRdb's copy carries only in-frame clones and drops some. This table has approximately 140,000 clones, roughly 82% appearing once. Sequencing was carried out using peripheral blood. Receptors originate from a man at least 80 years old with acute or convalescent COVID-19.

The chain couples TRBV2 to TRBJ2-1, with D perhaps matching TRBD2 (6 bases). V lost 4 bases, J lost 7 bases, and 14 bases lay in between. Per the germline V gene, CDR1 is SNHLY and CDR2 is FYNNEI. The CDR3 is made up of 14 amino acids. The DNA of the CDR3 is TGTGCCAGCAGTGTTAGCGGCCTGACGAATGAGCAGTTCTTC. Amino acids: CASSVSGLTNEQFF.

The gene calls are TRBV24-1 and TRBJ2-7; D is uncertain. Germline values: CDR1 KGHDR, CDR2 SFDVKD. The CDR3 covers 14 residues. V lost 4 bases and J lost 0, with 9 bases in between. This chain's CDR3 is CATSDPESSYEQYF. CDR3 bases: TGTGCCACCAGTGACCCTGAGAGCTCCTACGAGCAGTACTTC.

This sequence joins TRBV7-2 and TRBJ1-1; TRBD1 is a possible D gene (6 bases). The germline V and J ends were trimmed by 6 bases and 6 bases, with 20 bases remaining between them. The CDR3 is 15 amino acids. Germline assignment: CDR1 SGHTA and CDR2 FQGNSA. CDR3 protein: CASRGTGLGRAEAFF. Here the CDR3 DNA reads TGTGCCAGCAGGGGTACAGGGCTGGGTAGGGCTGAAGCTTTCTTT. The entire variable domain, with the rest obtained from reference TRBV7-2 and TRBJ1-1, is as follows: GAGVSQSPSNKVTEKGKDVELRCDPISGHTALYWYRQSLGQGLEFLIYFQGNSAPDKSGLPSDRFSAERTGGSVSTLTIQRTQQEDSAVYLCASRGTGLGRAEAFFGQGTRLTVV.

V usage is TRBV29-1 and J usage is TRBJ2-1, with TRBD1 matching over 9 bases. Germline V lookup: CDR1 SQVTM, CDR2 ANQGSEA. The J segment lost 7 bases and the V segment lost 6 bases, leaving 1 base of the junction unmatched. CDR3 length equals 11 residues. The CDR3 coding sequence is TGCAGCGTGGACAGGGGAAATGAGCAGTTCTTC. It specifies CSVDRGNEQFF.

This chain uses TRBV5-6 with TRBJ2-5; D remains ambiguous. Germline V gives CDR1 SGHDT, CDR2 YYEEEE. The CDR3 sequence is 11 residues long. Between the trimmed V and J ends, which lost 6 bases and 4 bases, there was a span of 7 bases. CDR3 coding DNA: TGTGCCAGCACCTACGCAGAGACCCAGTACTTC. Translated: CASTYAETQYF.

This clone was seen a handful of times. This chain links TRBV4-1 with TRBJ1-1, with 9 bases fitting TRBD1. The CDR3 contains 13 residues. CDR1 is MGHRA, CDR2 YSYEKL, per germline. Losses at the gene ends were 4 bases for V and 5 bases for J; bases not matched to a gene: 2. In DNA form, the CDR3 reads TGCGCCAGCAGCCCTGGACAGGGGACTGAAGCTTTCTTT. Translating gives CASSPGQGTEAFF.

The CDR3 DNA reads TGTGCCAGCAGCTTTAACGGGGTGGAGGACATTCAGTACTTC. It is translated as CASSFNGVEDIQYF. The V and J genes are TRBV5-6 and TRBJ2-4, with D possibly TRBD2 on 5 matching bases. V was cut by 2 bases and J by 8 bases, with 14 bases left in between. Germline lookup yields CDR1 SGHDT and CDR2 YYEEEE. The CDR3 is 14 amino acids.

This rearrangement joins TRBV18 to TRBJ1-3, with D hard to call. The ends were cut back, 3 bases at V and 2 bases at J, with 8 bases in the middle. This CDR3 is 14 amino acids long. Per the germline V gene, CDR1 is KGHSH and CDR2 is LQKENI. CDR3 residues: CASSPTAAGNTIYF. CDR3 sequence (DNA): TGTGCCAGCTCACCTACCGCGGCTGGAAACACCATATATTTT.

The chain uses TRBV2 and TRBJ1-1; TRBD1 is a possible D gene (6 bases). In germline, CDR1 is SNHLY, CDR2 FYNNEI. The V end was cut by 8 bases, the J end by 3 bases, with 13 bases between. CDR3 length: 13 residues. CDR3 sequence: CASGGRRDTEAFF. CDR3 DNA sequence: TGTGCCAGCGGGGGCAGGAGAGACACTGAAGCTTTCTTT.

The rearrangement uses TRBV6-5 and TRBJ2-7, with D tentatively TRBD2 (5 bases). V lost 8 bases and J 5 bases, leaving 13 bases between the germline ends. Germline loops: CDR1 MNHEY, CDR2 SVGAGI. There are 12 residues in the CDR3. The DNA of the CDR3 is TGTGCCAGCGGAAAGAGGGTCCACGAGCAGTACTTC. Translating it yields CASGKRVHEQYF.

This sequence joins TRBV4-1 and TRBJ2-3; no clear D. The CDR3 is 13 residues long. Between the trimmed V and J ends, which lost 0 bases and 2 bases, there was a span of 3 bases. Germline CDR1 reads MGHRA; CDR2 reads YSYEKL. In DNA form, the CDR3 reads TGCGCCAGCAGCCAAGACAACACAGATACGCAGTATTTT. It is translated as CASSQDNTDTQYF.

This clone was seen a few times. V usage is TRBV3-1 (or the pseudogene TRBV3-2) and J usage is TRBJ2-7; a weak D match, TRBD2 (5 bases). The length of the CDR3 is 11 residues. Germline values: CDR1 LGHDT, CDR2 YNNKEL (reference sequence). The germline V and J ends were trimmed by 8 bases and 3 bases, with 8 bases remaining between them. DNA of the CDR3: TGTGCCAGCGGTGGAGGCTACGAGCAGTACTTC. As protein: CASGGGYEQYF.